The 19 T cell receptor beta chains listed next were all sequenced from one sample in a study of Ad26.COV2.S vaccination and SARS-CoV-2 variants. The treatment here: around 19 received Ad26.COV2.S at low or high dose, single or two shots; roughly five received placebo; per-sample allocation not given. It was on day 63 after the first vaccine or placebo injection that samples were taken. TCRdb's copy holds only in-frame clones and misses some; the assay was immunoSEQ multiplex PCR. The top ten hold roughly an eighth of the sample, which has roughly 450,000 clones, over 75% seen once. The sequences come from peripheral blood, collected in a trial of Ad26.COV2.S vaccine versus placebo. These receptors were collected from a person between 18 and 59 years old who received the Ad26.COV2.S COVID-19 vaccine or a placebo.

The V and J genes are TRBV7-9 and TRBJ2-7, with D possibly TRBD2 on 6 matching bases. Trimming shortened V by 3 bases and J by 2 bases, and 11 bases separated the two germline ends. This CDR3 spans 14 amino acids. Germline loops: CDR1 SEHNR, CDR2 FQNEAQ (reference sequence). CDR3 residues: CASSLNSGAYEQYF. The DNA for the CDR3 is TGTGCCAGCAGCTTGAATAGCGGAGCCTACGAGCAGTACTTC.

CDR3 protein: CASSLEDGTDYNEQFF. The CDR3 nucleotides are TGTGCCAGCAGCTTGGAGGACGGGACGGACTACAATGAGCAGTTCTTC. V gene TRBV7-9 combines with J gene TRBJ2-1; the D call may be TRBD1 or TRBD2 (5 bases each). This CDR3 contains 16 residues. Germline lookup yields CDR1 SEHNR and CDR2 FQNEAQ (reference sequence). With 3 bases removed from V and 3 bases from J, the gap between germline ends came to 15 bases. The whole variable domain, remainder taken from reference TRBV7-9 and TRBJ2-1, is DTGVSQNPRHKITKRGQNVTFRCDPISEHNRLYWYRQTLGQGPEFLTYFQNEAQLEKSRLLSDRFSAERPKGSFSTLEIQRTEQGDSAMYLCASSLEDGTDYNEQFFGPGTRLTVL.

The V call is TRBV6-4, the J call TRBJ2-1, with TRBD2 matching 11 bases. Germline lookup yields CDR1 MRHNA and CDR2 SNTAGT. J was trimmed by 5 bases and V by 4 bases; bases with no gene match: 4. This CDR3 is built from 15 residues. In nucleotides, the CDR3 is TGTGCCAGCAGTGTTGGGACTAGCGGAGACAATGAGCAGTTCTTC. Translating it yields CASSVGTSGDNEQFF.

J is TRBJ1-1 and V is TRBV6-5; D is uncertain. V shed 0 bases and J shed 1 base, with 9 bases lying between them. The germline V gene has CDR1 MNHEY and CDR2 SVGAGI. CDR3 length equals 15 residues. The CDR3 nucleotides are TGTGCCAGCAGTTACTCGAGCGACACGAACACTGAAGCTTTCTTT. This encodes CASSYSSDTNTEAFF.

This chain uses TRBV27 with TRBJ2-3; D might be TRBD2 (6 bases). The V end lost 3 bases, the J end lost 4 bases, and 14 bases lay between the germline ends. Germline V lookup: CDR1 MNHEY, CDR2 SMNVEV (reference sequence). The CDR3 extends over 15 amino acids. The CDR3 protein is CASSFLREPADTQYF. The CDR3 DNA reads as TGTGCCAGCAGTTTTCTTCGGGAGCCTGCAGATACGCAGTATTTT.

J is TRBJ2-1 and V is TRBV7-8, with 7 bases lining up with TRBD2. Per the germline V gene, CDR1 is SGHVS and CDR2 is FQNEAQ. Trimming removed 3 bases from V and 10 bases from J; junction bases left unmatched: 24. The CDR3 is made up of 19 amino acids. CDR3 amino acids: CASSFLSLQRDRRSWEQFF. As DNA, the CDR3 is TGTGCCAGCAGCTTCCTATCTCTTCAGCGGGATCGGCGAAGTTGGGAGCAGTTCTTC.

The rearrangement joins TRBV6-5 to TRBJ2-7; 8 positions match TRBD1. Trimming removed 9 bases from V and 3 bases from J; junction bases left unmatched: 10. This CDR3 spans 14 amino acids. Germline-derived CDR1 and CDR2 are MNHEY and SVGAGI. CDR3 residues: CASSQGGFNYEQYF. In nucleotides, the CDR3 is TGTGCCAGTTCACAGGGGGGTTTCAACTACGAGCAGTACTTC.

This clone was seen once. Different DNA sequences within this sample yield the same CDR3. The V and J genes are TRBV5-1 and TRBJ2-7, with 7 bases fitting TRBD1. CDR3 length: 14 amino acids. V lost 2 bases and J lost 2; bases outside the gene matches: 4. Per the germline V gene, CDR1 is SGHRS and CDR2 is YFSETQ. CDR3 residues: CASSLGQETYEQYF. In nucleotides, the CDR3 is TGCGCCAGCAGCTTAGGACAGGAGACCTACGAGCAGTACTTC.

The gene calls are TRBV30 and TRBJ2-5; D ambiguous. Germline loops: CDR1 GTSNPN, CDR2 SVGIG (reference sequence). V was clipped by 2 bases and J by 5 bases, with 9 bases between them. The CDR3 extends over 12 amino acids. CDR3 nucleotide sequence: TGTGCCTGGAGTCCTTTTCGGGAGACCCAGTACTTC. Translation gives CAWSPFRETQYF.

This clone appeared a few times. The V and J genes are TRBV7-9 and TRBJ1-1; D is possibly TRBD1 (6 bases). In germline, CDR1 is SEHNR, CDR2 FQNEAQ (reference sequence). The CDR3 is 13 amino acids. Trimming left V 3 bases short and J 5 bases short, with 10 bases between. For the CDR3, the DNA is TGTGCCAGCAGCTTCAGGGGCGGGACTGAAGCTTTCTTT. Protein: CASSFRGGTEAFF.

This clone showed up just a few times. J is TRBJ1-2 and V is TRBV9; maybe TRBD1 (5 bases). The CDR3 sequence is 15 residues long. Trimming pared 4 bases from V and 0 bases from J, leaving 13 bases between. Germline assignment: CDR1 SGDLS and CDR2 YYNGEE. CDR3 loop: CASSPGTYPNYGYTF. The DNA of the CDR3 is TGTGCCAGCAGCCCGGGGACGTACCCTAACTATGGCTACACCTTC.

The chain links TRBV5-1 to TRBJ2-1; the D is unclear. Germline V gene data show CDR1 as SGHRS and CDR2 as YFSETQ. The V end lost 4 bases, the J end lost 2 bases, and 10 bases lay between the germline ends. This CDR3 region has 14 residues. The CDR3 bases are TGCGCCAGCAGCCCCTCGGCTGCCTACAATGAGCAGTTCTTC. It specifies CASSPSAAYNEQFF.

The rearrangement joins TRBV3-1 (or the pseudogene TRBV3-2) to TRBJ2-5, with D maybe TRBD1 (5 bases). This CDR3 has 13 residues. Deletions cut 0 bases from V and 7 bases from J, with 9 bases between. Germline V CDR1 and CDR2: LGHDT, YNNKEL (reference sequence). CDR3 in amino acids: CASSQEGPRTQYF. As DNA, the CDR3 is TGTGCCAGCAGCCAAGAGGGGCCGCGGACCCAGTACTTC.

The chain is built from TRBV19 and TRBJ2-7; a weak D match, TRBD1 (7 bases). The V end was cut by 5 bases, the J end by 0 bases, with 17 bases between. The CDR3 consists of 16 residues. Germline loops: CDR1 LNHDA, CDR2 SQIVND (reference sequence). CDR3 loop: CASSARDSSLSYEQYF. The DNA of the CDR3 is TGTGCCAGTAGTGCGCGGGACAGTTCCCTCTCCTACGAGCAGTACTTC.

The gene calls are TRBV27 and TRBJ2-2; 7 nucleotides match TRBD1. Trimming took 10 bases from V and 1 from J; bases not matched to a gene: 18. This CDR3 contains 18 residues. Germline CDR1 is MNHEY and CDR2 is SMNVEV (reference sequence). The CDR3 DNA reads TGTGCCACTCAACCTCGCACAGGGGTCATCATGAACACCGGGGAGCTGTTTTTT. It specifies CATQPRTGVIMNTGELFF.

The chain employs TRBV10-3 and TRBJ1-2; D is undetermined. Per the germline V gene, CDR1 is ENHRY and CDR2 is SYGVKD. Between the trimmed V and J ends, which lost 0 bases and 8 bases, there was a span of 4 bases. This CDR3 is built from 11 residues. CDR3 bases: TGTGCCATCAGTGAGTCGTCCGGCTACACCTTC. It translates to CAISESSGYTF.

V gene TRBV30 combines with J gene TRBJ2-6, with a weak D call TRBD2 (6 bases). The V gene's germline CDR1 is GTSNPN and CDR2 SVGIG (reference sequence). The V end was cut by 5 bases, the J end by 0 bases, with 17 bases between. This CDR3 is built from 17 residues. CDR3 nucleotide sequence: TGTGCCTGGGGCGTTAGGAGGGCCCTCTCTGGGGCCAACGTCCTGACTTTC. Protein product: CAWGVRRALSGANVLTF.

The chain couples TRBV6-5 to TRBJ2-1; tentatively, D is TRBD1 or TRBD2 (5 bases each). CDR1 and CDR2 from the germline V gene are MNHEY and SVGAGI. The CDR3 runs 15 residues. V was pared by 6 bases and J by 0 bases, with 12 bases between. The CDR3, as DNA: TGTGCCAGCAGGGGGGATCAGAGCTCCTACAATGAGCAGTTCTTC. Residues: CASRGDQSSYNEQFF.

The chain couples TRBV25-1 to TRBJ2-5; a possible D gene is TRBD2 (5 bases). The CDR3 length is 13 residues. V was trimmed by 7 bases and J by 1 base, leaving 10 bases between them. Germline CDR1 is MGHDK and CDR2 is SYGVNS. In nucleotides, the CDR3 is TGTGCCAGCATAGGAGCGGTCCAAGAGACCCAGTACTTC. Protein product: CASIGAVQETQYF. Full variable domain (rest looked up from reference TRBV25-1 and TRBJ2-5): EADIYQTPRYLVIGTGKKITLECSQTMGHDKMYWYQQDPGMELHLIHYSYGVNSTEKGDLSSESTVSRIRTEHFPLTLESARPSHTSQYLCASIGAVQETQYFGPGTRLLVL.